These 17 T cell receptor beta chains were sequenced from one sample in a study of CD8 T cells in Susac syndrome. Reverse transcription of roughly 0.45 to 1 ug RNA used random hexamers. TCRdb fed the immunoSEQ multiplex PCR reads into MiXCR, producing one record per CDR3 protein. The sample lists more than 150,000 distinct CDR3 sequences; around 95% were seen once. The sequencing input was CD8+ T cells from PBMCs. The receptors originated from a human donor with multiple sclerosis.

The V and J genes are TRBV29-1 and TRBJ1-1; D perhaps matches TRBD1 (6 bases). V was trimmed by 6 bases and J by 7 bases, leaving 21 bases between them. The CDR3 is made up of 14 amino acids. Germline CDR1 SQVTM, CDR2 ANQGSEA. CDR3 sequence reads: CSVGGGETGLEAFF. CDR3 DNA: TGCAGCGTCGGAGGGGGGGAGACGGGCCTTGAAGCTTTCTTT.

The chain recombines TRBV15 with TRBJ2-7, with D maybe TRBD2 (6 bases). Trimming pared 3 bases from V and 9 bases from J, leaving 15 bases between. Per germline, CDR1 LNHNV and CDR2 YYDKDF (reference sequence). There are 13 residues in the CDR3. CDR3 sequence reads: CATSSWAEEGQYF. The CDR3 DNA reads as TGTGCCACCAGCAGTTGGGCTGAGGAGGGGCAGTACTTC.

V and J are TRBV9 and TRBJ2-1; D not certain. Germline loops: CDR1 SGDLS, CDR2 YYNGEE. This CDR3 region has 10 residues. V lost 7 bases, J lost 10 bases, and 9 bases lay in between. CDR3 in amino acids: CASAGTEQFF. The CDR3 region has the DNA TGTGCCAGCGCAGGCACGGAGCAGTTCTTC. Using reference TRBV9 and TRBJ2-1 for the parts outside the CDR3, the full variable domain is DSGVTQTPKHLITATGQRVTLRCSPRSGDLSVYWYQQSLDQGLQFLIQYYNGEERAKGNILERFSAQQFPDLHSELNLSSLELGDSALYFCASAGTEQFFGPGTRLTVL.

The CDR3 reads CASSYSPAGAGGYTF. The CDR3 DNA sequence: TGTGCCAGCAGTTACTCCCCTGCCGGGGCGGGGGGCTACACCTTC. The gene calls are TRBV6-6 and TRBJ1-2, with a possible D match to TRBD1 (5 bases). The CDR3 is 15 amino acids. V lost 0 bases and J lost 8, with 16 bases in between. Per germline, CDR1 MNHNY and CDR2 SVGAGI (reference sequence).

The gene calls are TRBV9 and TRBJ2-7; the match to TRBD1 covers 7 bases. The CDR3 contains 15 residues. The germline V gene has CDR1 SGDLS and CDR2 YYNGEE. The V and J ends lost 3 bases and 2 bases, in that order; junction bases with no gene match: 8. The CDR3 DNA sequence: TGTGCCAGCAGCGCCCAGCCGGGACAGACCTACGAGCAGTACTTC. It specifies CASSAQPGQTYEQYF.

This chain joins TRBV6-5 and TRBJ1-5, with D possibly matching TRBD1 (6 bases). Trimming shortened V by 0 bases and J by 6 bases, and 18 bases separated the two germline ends. Germline V gene data show CDR1 as MNHEY and CDR2 as SVGAGI. The CDR3 runs to 17 residues. The CDR3 is CASSYSRGPERVQPQHF. The CDR3 DNA follows: TGTGCCAGCAGTTACTCTCGGGGGCCGGAGAGGGTTCAGCCCCAGCATTTT.

The chain recombines TRBV15 with TRBJ2-7; the D gene is possibly TRBD1 (5 bases). V shed 3 bases and J shed 4 bases, with 10 bases lying between them. The CDR3 consists of 13 residues. Germline loops: CDR1 LNHNV, CDR2 YYDKDF (reference sequence). The CDR3, as DNA: TGTGCCACCAGCAGGGACACCGCTTACGAGCAGTACTTC. Protein: CATSRDTAYEQYF. Variable domain in full (rest from reference TRBV15 and TRBJ2-7): DAMVIQNPRYQVTQFGKPVTLSCSQTLNHNVMYWYQQKSSQAPKLLFHYYDKDFNNEADTPDNFQSRRPNTSFCFLDIRSPGLGDTAMYLCATSRDTAYEQYFGPGTRLTVT.

This clonotype was seen only once. The rearrangement joins TRBV15 to TRBJ2-2, with 7 bases that match TRBD1. This CDR3 spans 16 amino acids. The germline V gene encodes CDR1 LNHNV and CDR2 YYDKDF (reference sequence). Trimming at V came to 1 base and at J to 3 bases, leaving 5 bases not matched to a gene. The CDR3 bases are TGTGCCACCAGCAGAGGGAACAGGGGAGACACCGGGGAGCTGTTTTTT. It yields the protein CATSRGNRGDTGELFF.

The rearrangement joins TRBV9 to TRBJ1-1, with unresolved D. Trimming pared 0 bases from V and 3 bases from J, leaving 6 bases between. Germline V gives CDR1 SGDLS, CDR2 YYNGEE. The CDR3 runs to 13 residues. CDR3 nucleotide sequence: TGTGCCAGCAGCGTAGCTACGTACACTGAAGCTTTCTTT. Translation gives CASSVATYTEAFF.

This sequence joins TRBV12-3 or TRBV12-4 and TRBJ2-3; 8 bases are a match to TRBD2. CDR3 length: 17 amino acids. Losses at the gene ends were 5 bases for V and 4 bases for J; bases not matched to a gene: 14. CDR3 DNA sequence: TGTGCCAGCAGTCTTCCACCGGGGGGGCCGGCCTCAGATACGCAGTATTTT. Protein: CASSLPPGGPASDTQYF.

The chain couples TRBV4-2 to TRBJ2-1; 11 bases map to TRBD2. CDR1 is LGHNA and CDR2 is YNFKEQ in the germline V gene. The CDR3 contains 17 residues. Trimming took 4 bases from V and 8 from J; bases not matched to a gene: 13. The CDR3 DNA reads as TGTGCCAGCAGCCCCTTCCACCTAGCGGGGGGTAGGTATGAGCAGTTCTTC. The encoded protein is CASSPFHLAGGRYEQFF.

The chain has TRBV9 and TRBJ1-5; D is ambiguous. Germline-derived CDR1 and CDR2 are SGDLS and YYNGEE. The length of the CDR3 is 10 residues. The germline V and J ends were trimmed by 7 bases and 6 bases, with 5 bases remaining between them. CDR3 nucleotide sequence: TGTGCCAGCTGCGGTCAGCCCCAGCATTTT. It translates to CASCGQPQHF.

The gene calls are TRBV29-1 and TRBJ2-2, with 9 bases that match TRBD2. V lost 4 bases, J lost 0 bases, and 12 bases stayed unmatched. The CDR3 runs 18 residues. Germline-derived CDR1 and CDR2 are SQVTM and ANQGSEA. The CDR3 DNA sequence: TGCAGCGTTGTTTGGGTTAGCGGGGGACCTTCGAACACCGGGGAGCTGTTTTTT. Translation: CSVVWVSGGPSNTGELFF.

This chain links TRBV28 with TRBJ2-7, with D maybe TRBD1 (7 bases). Germline V lookup: CDR1 MDHEN, CDR2 SYDVKM. Trimming left V 3 bases short and J 4 bases short, with 13 bases between. The CDR3 has 14 amino acids. CDR3 nucleotide sequence: TGTGCCAGCAGTTTCGTACAGGGGAGGTACGAGCAGTACTTC. This translates into CASSFVQGRYEQYF.

V is TRBV7-6 and J is TRBJ2-7, with 7 nucleotides matching TRBD1. With V trimmed by 2 bases and J by 1 base, 5 bases remained unmatched. CDR1 and CDR2 from the germline V gene are SGHVS and FNYEAQ. The CDR3 is 15 residues long. For the CDR3, the DNA is TGTGCCAGCAGCTTAAAAGGGGGCGCGTCCTACGAGCAGTACTTC. Translated: CASSLKGGASYEQYF.

V is TRBV27 and J is TRBJ1-2; weak D call: TRBD1 (5 bases). This CDR3 is 16 amino acids long. Trimming shortened V by 6 bases and J by 1 base, and 18 bases separated the two germline ends. Germline V gene lookup returns CDR1 MNHEY and CDR2 SMNVEV (reference sequence). The CDR3 loop is CASRGEGTPYNYGYTF. Written as DNA, the CDR3 is TGTGCCAGCAGGGGGGAAGGAACACCCTATAACTATGGCTACACCTTC.

This chain joins TRBV9 and TRBJ1-2, with D unclear. The V end lost 0 bases, the J end lost 8 bases, and 11 bases lay between the germline ends. Germline CDR1 and CDR2: SGDLS and YYNGEE. CDR3 length: 13 amino acids. The CDR3 reads CASSVVGKGGYTF. DNA of the CDR3: TGTGCCAGCAGCGTAGTTGGGAAGGGAGGCTACACCTTC.